The T cell receptor (beta chain) under discussion was sequenced for a study of molecular identifiers for immune sequencing clone quantification. Study-level points and caveats: Detection of one spiked Jurkat cell's TCR RNA reportedly worked in around 1 million naive cells. The share of molecules held by clones above 20 RNA copies was over 97% in effector cells and under 1% in naive cells.

This CDR3 has 16 amino acids. Germline CDR1 reads MGHRA; CDR2 reads YSYEKL. V lost 1 base and J lost 6, with 17 bases in between. Using a CD8+CD4-CCR7+CD45RA+ phenotype, naive CD8 T cells were sorted. This clonotype occurred a few times. Its target is not known. Each CDR3 protein gets one entry after TCRdb re-called the PCR reads with MiXCR. The table lists 460,000 or so distinct CDR3 sequences, 20% to 25% of them singletons. The source is a human donor in good health. Some libraries in this study had Jurkat cell RNA spiked in. This sequence joins TRBV4-1 and TRBJ2-3; perhaps TRBD2 as D (5 bases). Sequences were obtained from naive CD8+ T cells from blood, with Jurkat cell RNA spiked in. As to subset: FACS-sorted CD8+CD4-CCR7+CD45RA+ naive T cells. The CDR3 DNA reads TGCGCCAGCAGCCAAGTAGTAATAGGGAGTTTTGATACGCAGTATTTT. This codes for CASSQVVIGSFDTQYF.